This T cell receptor beta chain was observed in a study of radiotherapy plus CTLA-4 blockade in lung cancer. Study-level background: Objective responses emerged in 15% to 20% of patients, and 30% to 40% attained disease control. Study-level points and caveats: After radiotherapy and ipilimumab, tumor-derived clones expanded in peripheral blood.

Using immunoSEQ multiplex PCR, the repertoire was profiled, and TCRdb retains in-frame clones only, with some absent. The sample shows 120,000 or so clones, 78% of them seen only once. V gave up 2 bases and J gave up 7 bases, with 17 bases separating them. In germline, CDR1 is LNHDA, CDR2 SQIVND (reference sequence). The CDR3 has 16 amino acids. Receiving focal radiation plus CTLA-4 blockade with ipilimumab were patients who had chemo-refractory metastatic non-small-cell lung cancer. About this clone itself: No antigen is known for it.

This specimen was peripheral blood, taken from a patient treated with radiotherapy plus ipilimumab. The chain couples TRBV19 to TRBJ2-2, with a tentative D call TRBD1 (5 bases). The receptor was isolated from a human donor with non-small cell lung cancer who had a partial response to radiotherapy plus ipilimumab. The CDR3 reads CASSIRPGSPGGELFF. Written as DNA, the CDR3 is TGTGCCAGTAGTATACGGCCAGGGTCCCCGGGCGGGGAGCTGTTTTTT. Based on the CDR3 plus reference TRBV19 and TRBJ2-2, the full variable domain is DGGITQSPKYLFRKEGQNVTLSCEQNLNHDAMYWYRQDPGQGLRLIYYSQIVNDFQKGDIAEGYSVSREKKESFPLTVTSAQKNPTAFYLCASSIRPGSPGGELFFGEGSRLTVL.